This paragraph covers one TCR beta chain sequence. The antigen is not known. This entry is derived from a study of graft-versus-host responses after intestinal transplantation. Study as a whole: Transplantation in recipients was multivisceral, liver-intestinal, or isolated intestinal. Every one of the recipients received anti-thymocyte globulin induction and afterwards took tacrolimus and steroids for about 3 years.

The assay was immunoSEQ multiplex PCR, and TCRdb's table has in-frame clones only and misses some. The table lists approximately 4,400 clones, approximately 80% of them singletons. Graft-derived tissue was subjected to processing to liberate intraepithelial and lamina propria lymphocytes. Study findings and constraints: Recipient-marrow GvH clones were detected, some having first appeared in ileum or blood.

The TCR originated in a human patient who received an intestinal transplant, so some T cells may come from the graft donor. Here the sequenced sample was ileum tissue, taken 9 days after transplant.

This CDR3 is CASYAGAGSDTQYF. For the CDR3, the DNA is TGTGCCAGCTATGCTGGGGCCGGGTCAGATACGCAGTATTTT. The chain combines TRBV25-1 with TRBJ2-3; D might be TRBD1 (5 bases). Germline CDR1 MGHDK, CDR2 SYGVNS. This CDR3 is 14 amino acids long. The V and J ends lost 8 bases and 4 bases respectively, with 16 bases between them.